The 2 T cell receptor beta chains presented below share a single source sample, sequenced in a study of blood T cell repertoires in COVID-19. Here immunoSEQ multiplex PCR was the method, and the copy in TCRdb shows in-frame clones only, minus some. This table holds 200,000 to 300,000 clones, about 80% found once. Sequencing input: peripheral blood. Source of these receptors: a man aged 80 or over with acute or convalescent COVID-19.

This chain joins TRBV6-5 and TRBJ2-7; possibly TRBD2 for D (5 bases). CDR1 MNHEY and CDR2 SVGAGI come from the germline V gene. Trimming took off 11 bases at V and 3 bases at J, with 11 bases between the two ends. This CDR3 has 11 amino acids. In DNA form, the CDR3 reads TGTGCCTCTATCGAGGGCTACGAGCAGTACTTC. Protein: CASIEGYEQYF.

This clone was counted a single time. V usage is TRBV6-5 and J usage is TRBJ2-3; D perhaps matches TRBD1 (6 bases). This CDR3 contains 15 residues. V was pared by 4 bases and J by 2 bases, with 13 bases between. Germline V gene lookup returns CDR1 MNHEY and CDR2 SVGAGI. This CDR3 is CASSSTGWVTDTQYF. The CDR3 bases are TGTGCCAGCAGTTCTACAGGGTGGGTCACAGATACGCAGTATTTT.